The present entry profiles one T cell receptor (beta chain) with its context. This entry is derived from a study of ipilimumab plus nivolumab after autologous stem cell transplantation. Generated by immunoSEQ multiplex PCR, the TCRdb table keeps only in-frame clones and is missing some. The sample carries around 20,000 clones, over 65% recorded once. Trimming took off 3 bases at V and 5 bases at J, with 13 bases between the two ends. Germline CDR1 and CDR2: LNHDA and SQIVND (reference sequence). The CDR3 totals 14 residues. The sequence came from a male donor with diffuse large B-cell lymphoma. The source was PBMCs, collected in a trial of ipilimumab plus nivolumab as post-transplant consolidation. The chain combines TRBV19 with TRBJ2-5, with no clear D. The CDR3 region has the DNA TGTGCCAGTAGTATGAAGGCAGGAACGGAGACCCAGTACTTC. Its translation is CASSMKAGTETQYF.